This T cell receptor beta chain appears in the sequencing data of a study of shared clonotypes between healthy human individuals. Notes on the study in general: Sorted-subset sequencing, rarefaction showed, was incomplete despite large depth. Sequencing depth was a factor that was expected to affect clonotype sharing among donors.

Those who donated were healthy HIV-negative adults, with no recent acute infections or vaccinations reported. Sequencing was performed with immunoSEQ multiplex PCR; in TCRdb, only in-frame clones are kept and a portion is missing. There are around 700,000 clones in the sample; around 72% occur only once, and around 2% lies in the top ten. Remarks on this clone: Its antigen remains unknown.

This TCR came from a woman in her twenties or thirties in good health. The sample was memory CD4+ T cells sorted from blood. Documented subset: CD45RA-negative fraction.

In nucleotides, the CDR3 is TGTGCCAGCCCTTTGGGTGAGCAGTTCTTC. This translates into CASPLGEQFF. The gene calls are TRBV18 and TRBJ2-1; D unresolved. This CDR3 has 10 amino acids. Trimming left V 8 bases short and J 9 bases short, with 8 bases between. Germline lookup yields CDR1 KGHSH and CDR2 LQKENI.